A selection of T cell receptor beta chains follows, all from one sample in a study of blood T cell repertoires in COVID-19. Using immunoSEQ multiplex PCR, the repertoire was profiled, and TCRdb retains in-frame clones only, with some absent. The sample consists of about 320,000 clones, 70% to 90% of them appearing once. The specimen sequenced was PBMCs or T cells enriched from blood (not recorded which). These receptors all come from a woman aged 25 to 39 who had recovered from COVID-19. Each CDR3 is given with its conserved first and last residue. Fields, in order: J gene, D gene, V gene, CDR3 DNA, CDR3 protein. The D gene is left open where the match is weak.

TRBJ2-1,TRBD2,TRBV5-1,TGCGCCAGCAGCCGAAGCGGGGCCAGCTCCTACAATGAGCAGTTCTTC,CASSRSGASSYNEQFF
TRBJ2-6,.,TRBV28,TGTGCCAGCAGTTTTCGCTCTGGGGCCAACGTCCTGACTTTC,CASSFRSGANVLTF
TRBJ2-7,TRBD1,TRBV11-2,TGTGCCAGCAGCCCCTTGGACAGGGTAATCGGCTACGAGCAGTACTTC,CASSPLDRVIGYEQYF
TRBJ1-1,.,TRBV7-2,TGTGCCAGCAGCTTAGCCATGAACACTGAAGCTTTCTTT,CASSLAMNTEAFF
TRBJ2-1,.,TRBV18,TGTGCCAGCTCACCGCGGGACCGTGAGCAGTTCTTC,CASSPRDREQFF
TRBJ2-7,TRBD2,TRBV4-2,TGTGCCAGCAGCCAAGAGACTAGCGGGGGGGCCCGGGAGCAGTACTTC,CASSQETSGGAREQYF
TRBJ1-3,.,TRBV11-2,TGTGCCAGCAGCTTGCACAGTTCAAACACCATATATTTT,CASSLHSSNTIYF
TRBJ1-2,.,TRBV2,TGTGCCAGCAGTGAGTCTGGGACACTAGCTAACTATGGCTACACCTTC,CASSESGTLANYGYTF
TRBJ1-1,.,TRBV27,TGTGCCAGCAGGATTACAGGGTTATTGAACACTGAAGCTTTCTTT,CASRITGLLNTEAFF
TRBJ1-6,.,TRBV2,TGTGCCAGCAGTTCGGGGGGTCCTTCACCCCTCCACTTT,CASSSGGPSPLHF
TRBJ1-5,.,TRBV27,TGTGCCAGCAGCCCCGGGGGGGGGTTCCGGGTCACCCAGCATTTT,CASSPGGGFRVTQHF